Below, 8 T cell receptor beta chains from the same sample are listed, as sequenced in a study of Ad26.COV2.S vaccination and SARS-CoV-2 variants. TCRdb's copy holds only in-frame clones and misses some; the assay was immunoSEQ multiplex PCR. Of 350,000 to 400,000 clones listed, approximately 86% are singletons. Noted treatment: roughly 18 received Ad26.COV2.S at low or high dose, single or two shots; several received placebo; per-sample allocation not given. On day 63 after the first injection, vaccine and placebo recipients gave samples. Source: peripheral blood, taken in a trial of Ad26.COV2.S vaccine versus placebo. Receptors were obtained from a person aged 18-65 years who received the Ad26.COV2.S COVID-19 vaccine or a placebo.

CDR3 region: CATSRDRVPWGYTF. The CDR3, as DNA: TGTGCCACCAGCAGAGATCGGGTCCCGTGGGGCTACACCTTC. The chain has TRBV15 and TRBJ1-2; D is unresolved. Deletions cut 0 bases from V and 8 bases from J, with 13 bases between. The CDR3 runs 14 residues. Germline V gene data show CDR1 as LNHNV and CDR2 as YYDKDF (reference sequence).

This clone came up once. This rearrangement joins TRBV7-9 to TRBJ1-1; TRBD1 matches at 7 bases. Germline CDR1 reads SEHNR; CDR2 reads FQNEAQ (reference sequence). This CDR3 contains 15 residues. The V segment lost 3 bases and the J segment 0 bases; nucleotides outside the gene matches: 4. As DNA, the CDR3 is TGTGCCAGCAGCTTGGGCAGGGGGGTGAACACTGAAGCTTTCTTT. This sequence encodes CASSLGRGVNTEAFF.

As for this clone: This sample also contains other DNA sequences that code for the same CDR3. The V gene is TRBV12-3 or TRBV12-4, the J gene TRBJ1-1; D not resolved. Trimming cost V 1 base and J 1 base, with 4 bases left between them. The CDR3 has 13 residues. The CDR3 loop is CASSLVGNTEAFF. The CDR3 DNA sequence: TGTGCCAGCAGTTTAGTCGGGAACACTGAAGCTTTCTTT.

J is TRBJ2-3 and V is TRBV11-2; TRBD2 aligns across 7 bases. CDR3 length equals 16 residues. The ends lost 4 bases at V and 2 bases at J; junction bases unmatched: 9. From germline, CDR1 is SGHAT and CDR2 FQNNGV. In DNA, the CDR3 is TGTGCCAGCAGCTCCCCGTGGGGGGGGGACACAGATACGCAGTATTTT. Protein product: CASSSPWGGDTDTQYF.

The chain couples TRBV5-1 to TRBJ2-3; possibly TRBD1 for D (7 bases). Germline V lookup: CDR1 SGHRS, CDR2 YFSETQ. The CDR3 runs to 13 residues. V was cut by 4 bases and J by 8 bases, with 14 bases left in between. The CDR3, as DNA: TGCGCCAGCAGCCTCGAGGAGGGGGCTACGCAGTATTTT. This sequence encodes CASSLEEGATQYF.

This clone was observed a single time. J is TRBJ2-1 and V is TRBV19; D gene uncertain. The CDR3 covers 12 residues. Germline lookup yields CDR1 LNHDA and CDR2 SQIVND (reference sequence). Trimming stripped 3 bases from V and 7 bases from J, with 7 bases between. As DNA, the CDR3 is TGTGCCAGTAGTATCAGAGCGAATGAGCAGTTCTTC. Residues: CASSIRANEQFF.

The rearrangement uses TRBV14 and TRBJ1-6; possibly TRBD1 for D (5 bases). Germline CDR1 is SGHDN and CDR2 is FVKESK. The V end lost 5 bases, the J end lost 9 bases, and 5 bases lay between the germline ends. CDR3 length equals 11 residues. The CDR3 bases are TGTGCCAGCAGCGGGACTTCACCCCTCCACTTT. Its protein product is CASSGTSPLHF.

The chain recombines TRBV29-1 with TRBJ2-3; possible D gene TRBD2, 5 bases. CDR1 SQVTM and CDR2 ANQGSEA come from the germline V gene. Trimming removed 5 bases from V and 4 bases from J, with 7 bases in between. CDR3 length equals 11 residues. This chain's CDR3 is CSVTRADTQYF. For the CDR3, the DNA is TGCAGCGTTACGCGGGCAGATACGCAGTATTTT.